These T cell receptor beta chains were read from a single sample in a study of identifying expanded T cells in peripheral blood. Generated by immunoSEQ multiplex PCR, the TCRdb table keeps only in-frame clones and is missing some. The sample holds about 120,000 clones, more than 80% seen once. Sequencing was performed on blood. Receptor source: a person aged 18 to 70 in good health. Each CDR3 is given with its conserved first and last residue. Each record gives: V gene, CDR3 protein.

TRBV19	CASSILRGRGGPEAFF
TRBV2	CASIGEGESYEQYF
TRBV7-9	CASSMYRGYEQYF
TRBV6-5	CASSYLSGVEKLFF
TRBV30	CAWRVSGRPGANYGYTF
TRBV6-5	CASREPRFDQPQHF
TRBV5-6	CASSLLRGGAEYGYTF
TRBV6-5	CASSYSMAANIQYF
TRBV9	CASSVAYQGPTDTQYF
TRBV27	CASSFSYSNQPQHF
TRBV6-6	CASRTDYGYTF
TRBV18	CASSDMGGSNQPQHF
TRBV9	CASSAGTGVEEQYF
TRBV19	CATQQGQGVVRSNQPQHF
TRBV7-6	CASKAGANSYNEQFF
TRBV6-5	CASSHGGRDGQYF
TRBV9	CASSPLGGPSSEAFF
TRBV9	CASSVGTDTQYF
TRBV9	CASSVGRRDRATEAFF
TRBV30	CAWGNSGNQPQHF
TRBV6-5	CASSSGRLAPRQYF
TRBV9	CASSATPTAQNSPLHF
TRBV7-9	CASTETGWGTEAFF
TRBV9	CASSVTTTGYEQYF
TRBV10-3	CAISDHLGGLTNTEAFF
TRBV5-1	CASSRGIGGETGANVLTF
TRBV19	CASSFDDRAGYEQYF
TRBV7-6	CASSSRDKAYEQYF
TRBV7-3	CASSLTGNIQYF
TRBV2	CASSAISEYEQYF
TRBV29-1	CSVDGVTDTEAFF
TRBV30	CAWRGTGIEKLFF
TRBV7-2	CASSLQPGQGEKLFF
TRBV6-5	CASSLGQGLYEQYF
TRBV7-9	CASSLPGHTEAFF
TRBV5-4	CASSFRGSYEQYF
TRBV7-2	CASSLVSLGTEAFF
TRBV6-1	CASRVMDRGGGEQFF
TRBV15	CATSSYPSGTAHYGYTF
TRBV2	CASIGPGARSTEAFF
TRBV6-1	CASSLRSDRGKGYTF
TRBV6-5	CASSWERASSGNTIYF
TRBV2	CASQGSGNQPQHF